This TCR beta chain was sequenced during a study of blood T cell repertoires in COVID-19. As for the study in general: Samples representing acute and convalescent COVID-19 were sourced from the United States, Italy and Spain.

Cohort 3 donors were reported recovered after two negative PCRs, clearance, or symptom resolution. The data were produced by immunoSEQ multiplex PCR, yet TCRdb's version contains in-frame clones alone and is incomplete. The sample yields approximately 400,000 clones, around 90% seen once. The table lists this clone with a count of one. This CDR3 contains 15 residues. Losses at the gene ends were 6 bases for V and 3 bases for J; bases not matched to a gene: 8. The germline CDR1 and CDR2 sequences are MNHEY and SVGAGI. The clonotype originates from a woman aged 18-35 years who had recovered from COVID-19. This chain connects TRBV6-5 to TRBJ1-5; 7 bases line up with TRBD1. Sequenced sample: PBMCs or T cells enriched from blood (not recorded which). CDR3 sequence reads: CASRPGQPNNQPQHF. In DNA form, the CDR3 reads TGTGCCAGCAGACCGGGACAGCCAAACAATCAGCCCCAGCATTTT.